This is a list of T cell receptor beta chains from one sample in a study of long-term antiretroviral therapy in people with HIV. Some clones are missing from TCRdb's copy, which holds only in-frame ones; the method was immunoSEQ multiplex PCR. The sample has some 25,000 clones, approximately 88% seen once. This specimen consisted of unsorted PBMCs, obtained 4.2 to 4.5 years after starting antiretroviral therapy. The origin of the receptors is a man aged 25 to 40 with HIV. CDR3s include the opening cysteine and the closing phenylalanine or tryptophan. A D gene is named only where the DNA matches it firmly. Clone size is shown for a subset of rows, as once, few, many or a class of expanded clone.

>TRBV2|-|11|TRBJ1-1|-
TGTGCCAGCAGTGAAATGGCAGAAGCTTTCTTT
CASSEMAEAFF
>TRBV5-5|-|14|TRBJ2-7|TRBD2
TGTGCCAGCAGCCCACTAGCGGGAGTCTACGAGCAGTACTTC
CASSPLAGVYEQYF
>TRBV10-3|once|16|TRBJ1-1|-
TGTGCCATCAGTGAACGGGGTCAGGGGTTGAACACTGAAGCTTTCTTT
CAISERGQGLNTEAFF
>TRBV18|-|16|TRBJ1-5|-
TGTGCCAGCCCTTCGCGAGGGACGGATAGCAATCAGCCCCAGCATTTT
CASPSRGTDSNQPQHF
>TRBV7-9|-|14|TRBJ2-2|-
TGTGCCAGCACCGCGGCGGGAAACACCGGGGAGCTGTTTTTT
CASTAAGNTGELFF
>TRBV5-1|-|14|TRBJ1-4|-
TGCGCCAGCAGCCGGGACGGAACTAATGAAAAACTGTTTTTT
CASSRDGTNEKLFF
>TRBV30|-|13|TRBJ1-4|-
TGTGCCTACTCTGGGGTAGCTAATGAAAAACTGTTTTTT
CAYSGVANEKLFF
>TRBV7-9|-|14|TRBJ1-2|TRBD1
TGTGCCAGCAGCTTAGCGACAGGGAGCTATGGCTACACCTTC
CASSLATGSYGYTF
>TRBV30|-|13|TRBJ2-7|-
TGTGCCTGGAGATACAGGGCTTGGGGAGAGCAGTACTTC
CAWRYRAWGEQYF
>TRBV4-3|-|16|TRBJ2-7|-
TGCGCCAGCAGCCAAGGGCCCAGCGAAGGTATGGACGAGCAGTACTTC
CASSQGPSEGMDEQYF
>TRBV6-4|-|15|TRBJ2-1|TRBD1
TGTGCCAGCAGTACCGACAGGGGAGGCTACAATGAGCAGTTCTTC
CASSTDRGGYNEQFF
>TRBV14|-|15|TRBJ1-2|TRBD1
TGTGCCAGCAGCACCCGGGACAGCCAATTCTATGGCTACACCTTC
CASSTRDSQFYGYTF
>TRBV5-4|-|14|TRBJ2-5|TRBD2
TGTGCCAGCAGCGTTAGCGGGGGGGGAGAGACCCAGTACTTC
CASSVSGGGETQYF
>TRBV27|-|14|TRBJ1-4|-
TGTGCCAGCAGTTTATTCCGGGGTTCCGAAAAACTGTTTTTT
CASSLFRGSEKLFF
>TRBV29-1|-|12|TRBJ1-1|TRBD1
TGCAGCGCAAACAGGGGGAACACTGAAGCTTTCTTT
CSANRGNTEAFF
>TRBV5-4|-|15|TRBJ1-1|-
TGTGCCAGCAGCTTGAGTGGCAGGGAAAACACTGAAGCTTTCTTT
CASSLSGRENTEAFF
>TRBV9|-|16|TRBJ2-7|-
TGTGCCAGCAGCTCGGGTAGGGGCCAAGGGATTTACGAGCAGTACTTC
CASSSGRGQGIYEQYF
>TRBV29-1|medium-sized|12|TRBJ2-7|-
TGCAGCCTCCGGGACGACTCCTACGAGCAGTACTTC
CSLRDDSYEQYF
>TRBV4-2|-|17|TRBJ2-3|-
TGTGCCAGCAGCCCAAGGGCCGGGGGAGGTGGCACAGATACGCAGTATTTT
CASSPRAGGGGTDTQYF
>TRBV10-3|-|14|TRBJ1-3|-
TGTGCCATCAGTGCCGCAGGGGCTGGAAACACCATATATTTT
CAISAAGAGNTIYF
>TRBV2|-|14|TRBJ2-7|TRBD2
TGTGCCAGCGCCGGACTAGCGGGAATCTACGAGCAGTACTTC
CASAGLAGIYEQYF
>TRBV30|-|13|TRBJ1-5|-
TGTGCCTGGAGGTTGGGGGCAGGTCAGCCCCAGCATTTT
CAWRLGAGQPQHF
>TRBV18|once|16|TRBJ2-1|TRBD2
TGTGCCAGCTCACCACCGGCGGGGGAACAATGGGGTGAGCAGTTCTTC
CASSPPAGEQWGEQFF
>TRBV27|-|13|TRBJ1-2|-
TGTGCCAGCAGCCCGGGGGGGAACTATGGCTACACCTTC
CASSPGGNYGYTF
>TRBV4-3|once|16|TRBJ2-2|-
TGCGCCAGCAGCCAAGATGTTCTCGGGAGCGCCGGGGAGCTGTTTTTT
CASSQDVLGSAGELFF
>TRBV7-8|-|17|TRBJ2-1|-
TGTGCCAGCAGCTTAGTGTACTGGGGTTTCTCCTACAATGAGCAGTTCTTC
CASSLVYWGFSYNEQFF
>TRBV5-5|-|15|TRBJ2-1|TRBD1
TGTGCCAGCAGCCCGGGACAGGGGATTTTCGAAGAGCAGTTCTTC
CASSPGQGIFEEQFF
>TRBV9|-|14|TRBJ1-5|TRBD1
TGTGCCAGCAGCGTGACAGGGGGAAGTCAGCCCCAGCATTTT
CASSVTGGSQPQHF
>TRBV13|-|15|TRBJ2-5|TRBD2
TGTGCCAGCAGCTTAGGGGGGGAGGGCGGAGAGACCCAGTACTTC
CASSLGGEGGETQYF
>TRBV5-1|-|15|TRBJ2-1|-
TGCGCCAGCAGCCCCCGTGGTAGAAACAACAATGAGCAGTTCTTC
CASSPRGRNNNEQFF
>TRBV20-1|-|11|TRBJ1-2|TRBD1
TGCAGTGCTAGACGGGGGACAGAGTACACCTTC
CSARRGTEYTF